The next 19 T cell receptor beta chains were all read from a single sample in a study of shared clonotypes between healthy human individuals. Produced via immunoSEQ multiplex PCR; TCRdb's table is partial and in-frame only. Among around 700,000 clones listed, approximately 75% were seen once. The material sequenced was memory CD4+ T cells sorted from blood. The sample's subset: CD45RA-negative fraction. The receptors were sampled from a woman under 40 in good health.

The chain uses TRBV2 and TRBJ1-5; 7 bases agree with TRBD1. This CDR3 contains 15 residues. With V trimmed by 4 bases and J by 2 bases, 5 bases remained unmatched. Germline CDR1 SNHLY, CDR2 FYNNEI. CDR3 DNA: TGTGCCAGCAGTGCTCAGGGGGGAGGCAATCAGCCCCAGCATTTT. Its translation: CASSAQGGGNQPQHF.

The rearrangement links TRBV29-1 to TRBJ2-3; D not certain. Germline assignment: CDR1 SQVTM and CDR2 ANQGSEA. This CDR3 is 13 amino acids long. The V end was cut by 6 bases, the J end by 6 bases, with 16 bases between. The CDR3 DNA is TGCAGCGTAAGGACCGAATCTAGGGATACGCAGTATTTT. This sequence encodes CSVRTESRDTQYF.

This clone came up a few times. The genes are TRBV19 and TRBJ1-3; D ambiguous. Germline V gives CDR1 LNHDA, CDR2 SQIVND (reference sequence). This CDR3 region has 17 residues. The V and J ends lost 6 bases and 0 bases respectively, with 18 bases between them. The chain's CDR3 is CASRPPSGRSSGNTIYF. CDR3 bases: TGTGCCAGTAGACCCCCCTCCGGCAGGAGCTCTGGAAACACCATATATTTT. Using reference TRBV19 and TRBJ1-3 for the parts outside the CDR3, the full variable domain is DGGITQSPKYLFRKEGQNVTLSCEQNLNHDAMYWYRQDPGQGLRLIYYSQIVNDFQKGDIAEGYSVSREKKESFPLTVTSAQKNPTAFYLCASRPPSGRSSGNTIYFGEGSWLTVV.

This clone is a singleton in its sample. This chain connects TRBV5-8 to TRBJ2-1; 8 bases are a match to TRBD2. The germline V gene has CDR1 SGHTS and CDR2 YDEGEE. V lost 4 bases to trimming and J lost 6 bases; unmatched junction nucleotides: 12. This CDR3 has 16 residues. DNA for the CDR3: TGTGCCAGCAGCATCCCCCGCGGGGGGTGGGGCAATGAGCAGTTCTTC. This sequence encodes CASSIPRGGWGNEQFF.

This clone was seen only a few times. The V and J genes are TRBV6-5 and TRBJ2-1; D is possibly TRBD1 or TRBD2 (5 bases each). Germline V gives CDR1 MNHEY, CDR2 SVGAGI. Trimming removed 2 bases from V and 8 bases from J, with 10 bases in between. CDR3 length: 13 amino acids. The CDR3 sequence is CASSYNQGHEQFF. The DNA of the CDR3 is TGTGCCAGCAGTTACAACCAGGGACATGAGCAGTTCTTC.

CDR3 sequence reads: CASSYWGSNTGELFF. The CDR3 DNA reads as TGTGCCAGCAGTTACTGGGGATCGAACACCGGGGAGCTGTTTTTT. The V call is TRBV6-6, the J call TRBJ2-2; D uncertain. V lost 1 base, J lost 0 bases, and 6 bases lay in between. Germline V CDR1 and CDR2: MNHNY, SVGAGI (reference sequence). The CDR3 is made up of 15 amino acids.

J is TRBJ2-7 and V is TRBV5-1; no definite D call. The CDR3 covers 14 residues. CDR1 and CDR2 (germline): SGHRS, YFSETQ. Trimming removed 5 bases at V and 0 bases at J, with 12 bases between. The CDR3 loop reads CASRSLLNSYEQYF. Here the CDR3 DNA reads TGCGCCAGCAGGTCGCTGCTGAACTCCTACGAGCAGTACTTC.

This rearrangement joins TRBV19 to TRBJ1-1; no firm D call. Germline loops: CDR1 LNHDA, CDR2 SQIVND (reference sequence). Trimming removed 7 bases at V and 1 base at J, with 19 bases between. The CDR3 length is 16 residues. The CDR3 spells CASTPRGRGKNTEAFF. CDR3 DNA sequence: TGTGCCAGTACCCCTCGGGGTCGGGGTAAGAACACTGAAGCTTTCTTT.

For the CDR3, the DNA is TGTGCCAGCTCACCACTGAGGATGAACACCGGGGAGCTGTTTTTT. Residues: CASSPLRMNTGELFF. The J gene is TRBJ2-2, the V gene TRBV18; D is unclear. Germline CDR1 and CDR2: KGHSH and LQKENI. Trimming stripped 1 base from V and 1 base from J, with 7 bases between. This CDR3 is 15 amino acids long.

V is TRBV19 and J is TRBJ2-3; D call uncertain. Deletions cut 8 bases from V and 2 bases from J, with 14 bases between. Per the germline V gene, CDR1 is LNHDA and CDR2 is SQIVND (reference sequence). This CDR3 contains 14 residues. Here the CDR3 reads CASASDPSTDTQYF. CDR3 DNA: TGTGCCAGTGCCTCTGACCCTTCCACAGATACGCAGTATTTT.

The V and J genes are TRBV10-3 and TRBJ2-7; D possibly corresponds to TRBD1 (6 bases). Germline CDR1 is ENHRY and CDR2 is SYGVKD. Trimming removed 10 bases at V and 2 bases at J, with 15 bases between. This CDR3 contains 13 residues. As DNA, the CDR3 is TGTGCCACGGCCGGGACATTAGCCTACGAGCAGTACTTC. This encodes CATAGTLAYEQYF.

In this sample, this clone turned up many times. This sequence joins TRBV11-2 and TRBJ2-7; D is unresolved. The CDR3 is 16 amino acids. The germline CDR1 and CDR2 sequences are SGHAT and FQNNGV. Trimming stripped 1 base from V and 7 bases from J, with 20 bases between. CDR3 sequence: CASSLVPSGMSTEQYF. CDR3 nucleotides: TGTGCCAGCAGCTTAGTACCATCCGGTATGTCTACTGAGCAGTACTTC.

This rearrangement joins TRBV30 to TRBJ2-7; 11 nucleotides agree with TRBD1. The junction had 12 bases not matched to a gene; V was cut back by 3 bases and J by 5 bases. The CDR3 consists of 16 residues. Per germline, CDR1 GTSNPN and CDR2 SVGIG (reference sequence). Here the CDR3 DNA reads TGTGCCTGGAGCCCCTTCACCGGGACAGGGGGACACGAGCAGTACTTC. Translation gives CAWSPFTGTGGHEQYF. Filled out from reference TRBV30 and TRBJ2-7, the complete variable domain reads SQTIHQWPATLVQPVGSPLSLECTVEGTSNPNLYWYRQAAGRGLQLLFYSVGIGQISSEVPQNLSASRPQDRQFILSSKKLLLSDSGFYLCAWSPFTGTGGHEQYFGPGTRLTVT.

The genes are TRBV27 and TRBJ2-7, with D unclear. Trimming took 2 bases from V and 3 from J, leaving 14 bases between them. Germline CDR1 reads MNHEY; CDR2 reads SMNVEV (reference sequence). The CDR3 has 15 residues. CDR3 nucleotide sequence: TGTGCCAGCAGTTTAAGGTCCGGATACAACTACGAGCAGTACTTC. This encodes CASSLRSGYNYEQYF.

The V and J genes are TRBV29-1 and TRBJ2-3; D may be TRBD1 (6 bases). Germline CDR1 SQVTM, CDR2 ANQGSEA. Trimming shortened V by 4 bases and J by 3 bases, and 11 bases separated the two germline ends. This CDR3 region has 13 residues. CDR3 coding DNA: TGCAGCGTTGGGGGACATCTTACAGATACGCAGTATTTT. It encodes CSVGGHLTDTQYF.

The chain joins TRBV2 to TRBJ2-4; 7 nucleotides align to TRBD1. This CDR3 region has 14 residues. With V trimmed by 3 bases and J by 2 bases, 1 base remained unmatched. Germline CDR1 SNHLY, CDR2 FYNNEI. The CDR3 DNA is TGTGCCAGCAGTGAGACAGGGACCAAAAACATTCAGTACTTC. It translates to CASSETGTKNIQYF.

Turning to this clone: Being one base from a much bigger clone, this may be a read error. Different DNA sequences within this sample yield the same CDR3. This chain uses TRBV28 with TRBJ1-4; unclear D gene. The V end lost 6 bases, the J end lost 1 base, and 0 bases lay between the germline ends. Germline V lookup: CDR1 MDHEN, CDR2 SYDVKM. This CDR3 has 11 residues. The DNA of the CDR3 is TGTGCCAGCAGAACTAATGAAAAACTGTTTTTT. Amino acid sequence: CASRTNEKLFF.

The gene calls are TRBV29-1 and TRBJ2-1; possible D gene TRBD1, 6 bases. The germline V and J ends were trimmed by 6 bases and 8 bases, with 17 bases remaining between them. The CDR3 length is 13 residues. Germline-derived CDR1 and CDR2 are SQVTM and ANQGSEA. CDR3 nucleotides: TGCAGCGTCGGAGCGAGACAGGTACATGAGCAGTTCTTC. This gives the protein CSVGARQVHEQFF.

This chain uses TRBV30 with TRBJ1-1; weak D call: TRBD1 (6 bases). V dropped 0 bases and J dropped 5 bases, with 10 bases sitting between them. The germline V gene encodes CDR1 GTSNPN and CDR2 SVGIG (reference sequence). This CDR3 has 13 amino acids. The CDR3: CAWSVMRGTEAFF. Here the CDR3 DNA reads TGTGCCTGGAGTGTAATGAGGGGGACTGAAGCTTTCTTT.